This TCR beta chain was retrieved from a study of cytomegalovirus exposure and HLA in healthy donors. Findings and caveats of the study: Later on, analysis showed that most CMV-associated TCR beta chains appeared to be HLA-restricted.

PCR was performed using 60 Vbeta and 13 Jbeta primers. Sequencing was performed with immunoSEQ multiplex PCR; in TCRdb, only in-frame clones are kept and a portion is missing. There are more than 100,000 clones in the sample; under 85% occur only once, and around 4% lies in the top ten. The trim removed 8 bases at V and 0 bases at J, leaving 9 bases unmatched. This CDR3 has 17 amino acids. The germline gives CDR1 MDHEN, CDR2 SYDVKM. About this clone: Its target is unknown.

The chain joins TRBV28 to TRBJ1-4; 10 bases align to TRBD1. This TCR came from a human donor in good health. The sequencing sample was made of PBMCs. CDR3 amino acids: CASFDRGRGATNEKLFF. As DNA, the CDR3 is TGTGCCAGCTTTGACAGGGGGCGCGGGGCAACTAATGAAAAACTGTTTTTT. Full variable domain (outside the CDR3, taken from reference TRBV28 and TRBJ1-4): DVKVTQSSRYLVKRTGEKVFLECVQDMDHENMFWYRQDPGLGLRLIYFSYDVKMKEKGDIPEGYSVSREKKERFSLILESASTNQTSMYLCASFDRGRGATNEKLFFGSGTQLSVL.